These 25 T cell receptor beta chains originate from one sample sequenced in a study of immune heterogeneity within non-small cell lung tumors. For each sample, template was about 600 ng of bulk tumor genomic DNA. Several spatially distant biopsies were obtained per primary tumor intraoperatively. With untreated, newly diagnosed non-small cell lung cancer, the patients went on to undergo curative surgery. A first 10-cycle multiplex round used 32 V-gene and 13 J-gene primers on TCR beta CDR3. In TCRdb, the multiplex PCR reads were re-called with MiXCR into one record per CDR3 protein. Of under 13,000 distinct CDR3 sequences listed, approximately 18% are singletons. The sequenced sample consisted of lung tumor tissue. The receptors come from a man aged 60-69 years with non-small cell lung cancer.

As to this clonotype: At one end, the junction sequence differs from germline, possibly due to a read error. The CDR3 DNA reads TGTGCCAGCAGCTTAGGGACTAGCGGGATCGATGAGCATTTCTTC. This gives the protein CASSLGTSGIDEHFF. The chain links TRBV7-9 to TRBJ2-1, with 12 positions matching TRBD2. This CDR3 has 15 amino acids. The germline CDR1 and CDR2 sequences are SEHNR and FQNEAQ (reference sequence). The variable domain in full, with the rest retrieved from reference TRBV7-9 and TRBJ2-1, is DTGVSQNPRHKITKRGQNVTFRCDPISEHNRLYWYRQTLGQGPEFLTYFQNEAQLEKSRLLSDRFSAERPKGSFSTLEIQRTEQGDSAMYLCASSLGTSGIDEHFFGPGTRLTVL.

This clonotype occurred a few times. This may arise from a read error, as a much more abundant clone is one base away. The chain employs TRBV20-1 and TRBJ2-7; the match to TRBD1 covers 8 bases. The CDR3 consists of 15 residues. Germline V lookup: CDR1 DFQATT, CDR2 SNEGSKA (reference sequence). Trimming took 7 bases from V and 5 from J; bases not matched to a gene: 16. CDR3 residues: CSVKGQARHINEQYF. In DNA form, the CDR3 reads TGCAGTGTCAAGGGACAGGCCAGGCATATTAACGAGCAGTACTTC.

This clonotype was observed a few times. The rearrangement joins TRBV5-6 to TRBJ2-7; possible D gene TRBD2, 5 bases. This CDR3 is 17 amino acids long. CDR1 SGHDT and CDR2 YYEEEE come from the germline V gene. Trimming pared 4 bases from V and 0 bases from J, leaving 20 bases between. CDR3 loop: CASSPTPWVASSYEQYF. The CDR3 nucleotides read TGTGCCAGCAGCCCGACTCCTTGGGTAGCGAGCTCCTACGAGCAGTACTTC. Based on the CDR3 plus reference TRBV5-6 and TRBJ2-7, the full variable domain is DAGVTQSPTHLIKTRGQQVTLRCSPKSGHDTVSWYQQALGQGPQFIFQYYEEEERQRGNFPDRFSGHQFPNYSSELNVNALLLGDSALYLCASSPTPWVASSYEQYFGPGTRLTVT.

To note about this clonotype: A read error is possible here, since a much larger clone lies one base away. This sequence joins TRBV25-1 and TRBJ1-6; D gene ambiguous. The length of the CDR3 is 15 residues. Germline CDR1 is MGHDK and CDR2 is SYGVNS. V was clipped by 2 bases and J by 6 bases, with 11 bases between them. CDR3 loop: CASSEGRRTNSPLHF. The CDR3 coding sequence is TGTGCCAGCAGTGAAGGTAGACGCACTAATTCACCCCTCCACTTT. The full variable domain, with the rest looked up from reference TRBV25-1 and TRBJ1-6, is EADIYQTPRYLVIGTGKKITLECSQTMGHDKMYWYQQDPGMELHLIHYSYGVNSTEKGDLSSESTVSRIRTEHFPLTLESARPSHTSQYLCASSEGRRTNSPLHFGNGTRLTVT.

In this sample, this clonotype is medium-sized. CDR3 nucleotides: TGTGCCAGTAGTCCCCAGGGGACAGGGGAGAGCACCGGGGAGCTGTTTTTT. This gives the protein CASSPQGTGESTGELFF. The rearrangement links TRBV19 to TRBJ2-2, with 10 bases lining up with TRBD1. Germline V gene data show CDR1 as LNHDA and CDR2 as SQIVND (reference sequence). V shed 5 bases, J shed 4 bases, and the junction held 10 bases outside the gene matches. This CDR3 spans 17 amino acids.

As to this clonotype: Being one base from a much bigger clone, this may be a read error. The V and J genes are TRBV20-1 and TRBJ2-4, with D maybe TRBD2 (5 bases). V was pared by 3 bases and J by 7 bases, with 10 bases between. The CDR3 is 12 amino acids. The germline V gene has CDR1 DFQATT and CDR2 SNEGSKA (reference sequence). The CDR3 spells CSASGICNIQYF. In nucleotides, the CDR3 is TGCAGTGCTAGCGGGATCTGTAACATTCAGTACTTC.

The chain uses TRBV25-1 and TRBJ2-7; D unclear. This CDR3 contains 11 residues. V lost 1 base and J 13 bases, leaving 11 bases between the germline ends. Germline CDR1 and CDR2: MGHDK and SYGVNS. The CDR3 loop is CASSESRTPYF. The DNA for the CDR3 is TGTGCCAGCAGTGAATCCAGGACCCCTTACTTC.

The CDR3 sequence is CASNDGTSAEQYF. As DNA, the CDR3 is TGCGCCAGCAACGACGGGACTAGCGCCGAGCAGTACTTC. The chain is built from TRBV10-1 and TRBJ2-7, with TRBD2 matching over 10 bases. Germline trimming cut 7 bases from V and 6 bases from J; bases unmatched to any gene: 6. Germline loops: CDR1 WNHNN, CDR2 SYGVQD (reference sequence). The CDR3 contains 13 residues.

This clonotype qualifies as medium-sized. The V call is TRBV7-8, the J call TRBJ2-7, with a weak D call TRBD2 (6 bases). Trimming removed 1 base at V and 5 bases at J, with 18 bases between. CDR3 size: 16 residues. The germline gives CDR1 SGHVS, CDR2 FQNEAQ. CDR3 amino acids: CASSLEGSLGEDEQYF. Written as DNA, the CDR3 is TGTGCCAGCAGCTTAGAAGGGTCGTTAGGGGAGGACGAGCAGTACTTC.

The chain has TRBV7-9 and TRBJ1-2, with a tentative D call TRBD1 (6 bases). CDR3 size: 13 residues. V shed 3 bases and J shed 1 base, with 6 bases lying between them. Germline V gene lookup returns CDR1 SEHNR and CDR2 FQNEAQ (reference sequence). The CDR3 DNA follows: TGTGCCAGCAGCTTGGACAGTAACTATGGCTACACCTTC. This encodes CASSLDSNYGYTF.

This clonotype is labeled medium-sized. This chain links TRBV5-1 with TRBJ1-1; D possibly corresponds to TRBD1 (5 bases). V dropped 8 bases and J dropped 1 base, with 12 bases sitting between them. Germline V gene data show CDR1 as SGHRS and CDR2 as YFSETQ. The CDR3 has 13 amino acids. In DNA, the CDR3 is TGCGCCAGTAGGGTGGGGGAGAACACTGAAGCTTTCTTT. Amino acid sequence: CASRVGENTEAFF.

Relative to its sample, this clonotype is medium-sized. The chain uses TRBV20-1 and TRBJ2-7; either TRBD1 or TRBD2 may fit D (5 bases each). Germline CDR1 is DFQATT and CDR2 is SNEGSKA (reference sequence). Deletions cut 5 bases from V and 2 bases from J, with 19 bases between. This CDR3 contains 15 residues. As DNA, the CDR3 is TGCAGTGCTGCTCGACCCGGGACCTTGACCTACGAGCAGTACTTC. This sequence encodes CSAARPGTLTYEQYF.

In DNA form, the CDR3 reads TGTGCCAGCAGTGAGACAGGGGATAGAGAGACCCAGTACTTC. Amino acid sequence: CASSETGDRETQYF. The chain uses TRBV25-1 and TRBJ2-5; the match to TRBD1 covers 8 bases. V lost 3 bases and J lost 4; bases outside the gene matches: 4. The CDR3 is made up of 14 amino acids. CDR1 and CDR2 from the germline V gene are MGHDK and SYGVNS.

This clonotype was counted between two and nine times. This chain links TRBV5-4 with TRBJ2-1; TRBD2 might be the D (5 bases). The length of the CDR3 is 14 residues. CDR1 is SGHNT and CDR2 is YYREEE in the germline V gene (reference sequence). Trimming stripped 0 bases from V and 7 bases from J, with 11 bases between. The CDR3 loop is CASSLGVAKNEQFF. Written as DNA, the CDR3 is TGTGCCAGCAGCTTGGGCGTAGCGAAGAATGAGCAGTTCTTC.

This clonotype was seen ten or more times. The chain combines TRBV19 with TRBJ1-1; D remains ambiguous. Germline V CDR1 and CDR2: LNHDA, SQIVND (reference sequence). The CDR3 is 12 residues long. Trimming took 5 bases from V and 1 from J, leaving 5 bases between them. As DNA, the CDR3 is TGTGCCAGTAGTTACAAGAACACTGAAGCTTTCTTT. The encoded protein is CASSYKNTEAFF. The full variable domain, with the rest looked up from reference TRBV19 and TRBJ1-1, is DGGITQSPKYLFRKEGQNVTLSCEQNLNHDAMYWYRQDPGQGLRLIYYSQIVNDFQKGDIAEGYSVSREKKESFPLTVTSAQKNPTAFYLCASSYKNTEAFFGQGTRLTVV.

V gene TRBV5-1 combines with J gene TRBJ2-1, with TRBD1 identical over 7 bases. Per the germline V gene, CDR1 is SGHRS and CDR2 is YFSETQ. The CDR3 consists of 15 residues. V dropped 0 bases and J dropped 4; count of bases not matched to a gene: 4. CDR3 region: CASSLEGTDYNEQFF. Here the CDR3 DNA reads TGCGCCAGCAGCTTGGAAGGGACAGATTACAATGAGCAGTTCTTC.

This clonotype has only a few counts. The chain joins TRBV10-3 to TRBJ1-6; D uncertain. Germline CDR1 and CDR2: ENHRY and SYGVKD. V was trimmed by 3 bases and J by 4 bases, leaving 7 bases between them. The CDR3 is made up of 14 amino acids. The CDR3 DNA reads as TGTGCCATCAGTGACGGGGTTTATAATTCACCCCTCCACTTT. This encodes CAISDGVYNSPLHF.

By share, this clonotype counts as medium-sized. The chain uses TRBV15 and TRBJ2-3; TRBD2 agrees at 10 bases. This CDR3 spans 16 amino acids. V shed 4 bases and J 0 bases; nucleotides not matched to a gene: 4. Germline CDR1 is LNHNV and CDR2 is YYDKDF (reference sequence). The CDR3 sequence: CATSIPGLASTDTQYF. The CDR3 bases are TGTGCCACCAGCATTCCGGGACTAGCGAGCACAGATACGCAGTATTTT.

Sample share makes this clonotype medium-sized. The chain couples TRBV30 to TRBJ2-7; the D gene is possibly TRBD1 (5 bases). Trimming removed 0 bases at V and 3 bases at J, with 12 bases between. This CDR3 region has 14 residues. Germline V gene sequence: CDR1 GTSNPN, CDR2 SVGIG (reference sequence). The CDR3 loop reads CAWSVQAYHYEQYF. The CDR3 nucleotides read TGTGCCTGGAGTGTACAGGCGTATCACTACGAGCAGTACTTC.

The V call is TRBV24-1, the J call TRBJ2-1; TRBD2 is a possible D gene (5 bases). The CDR3 totals 18 residues. V was clipped by 4 bases and J by 4 bases, with 22 bases between them. Germline loops: CDR1 KGHDR, CDR2 SFDVKD. The CDR3 region has the DNA TGTGCCACCAGTGACACCGCCCTCGAGGGCGGGTGGTACAATGAGCAGTTCTTC. Protein sequence: CATSDTALEGGWYNEQFF.

In its sample, this clonotype was seen a few times. The rearrangement uses TRBV19 and TRBJ2-2, with TRBD1 matching 7 bases. Looked up from germline, CDR1 is LNHDA and CDR2 is SQIVND (reference sequence). The CDR3 is 15 amino acids. V was clipped by 5 bases and J by 6 bases; unmatched bases: 9. The CDR3 protein is CASSVRDSDSGELFF. The CDR3 DNA is TGTGCCAGTAGTGTAAGGGACAGTGACTCCGGGGAGCTGTTTTTT.

The CDR3 spells CSARDVGALSYEQYF. DNA of the CDR3: TGCAGTGCTAGAGACGTCGGTGCTCTCTCTTACGAGCAGTACTTC. This chain uses TRBV20-1 with TRBJ2-7; no clear D gene. Per the germline V gene, CDR1 is DFQATT and CDR2 is SNEGSKA (reference sequence). Trimming took off 0 bases at V and 4 bases at J, with 16 bases between the two ends. There are 15 residues in the CDR3.

CDR3 DNA: TGCAGTGCTAGTTCCGGTTTCGCGGGGATCTACGAGCAGTACTTC. Protein sequence: CSASSGFAGIYEQYF. The V call is TRBV20-1, the J call TRBJ2-7, with TRBD2 as a possible D gene (6 bases). Germline V gene lookup returns CDR1 DFQATT and CDR2 SNEGSKA (reference sequence). The CDR3 consists of 15 residues. V lost 3 bases and J 3 bases, leaving 18 bases between the germline ends.

This clonotype was recorded a few times. The genes are TRBV5-1 and TRBJ2-3, with TRBD1 as a possible D gene (6 bases). From germline, CDR1 is SGHRS and CDR2 YFSETQ. The CDR3 length is 20 residues. V was trimmed by 3 bases and J by 0 bases, leaving 26 bases between them. Written as DNA, the CDR3 is TGCGCCAGCAGCTCTCCAGGAACTACAGGGCAACCCTATAGCACAGATACGCAGTATTTT. Translation: CASSSPGTTGQPYSTDTQYF.

Note on this clonotype: A much larger clone differs by one base, so this may be a read error. Here the CDR3 omits its conserved ending phenylalanine or tryptophan, so a read error is the likely source. The gene calls are TRBV20-1 and TRBJ2-7; 10 bases map to TRBD2. This CDR3 has 11 amino acids. Germline V gene sequence: CDR1 DFQATT, CDR2 SNEGSKA (reference sequence). With V trimmed by 7 bases and J by 6 bases, 3 bases remained unmatched. The CDR3 reads CSGLAGGEQYL. The CDR3 coding sequence is TGCAGTGGATTAGCGGGAGGCGAGCAGTACCTC.